This T cell receptor (beta chain) is from a study of T cell responses to AZD1222 COVID-19 vaccine. The CDR3 is 14 residues long. The trim removed 0 bases at V and 7 bases at J, leaving 5 bases unmatched. Germline-derived CDR1 and CDR2 are MNHEY and SVGEGT. Using immunoSEQ multiplex PCR, the repertoire was profiled, and TCRdb retains in-frame clones only, with some absent. The table shows about 120,000 clones, with 70% to 90% occurring only once. This sequence joins TRBV6-2 or TRBV6-3 and TRBJ2-5; 7 nucleotides line up with TRBD1. The receptor's source is an adult who received the AZD1222 COVID-19 vaccine. Here the sequenced sample was peripheral blood, taken 28 days after the second AZD1222 dose. CDR3 region: CASSYSTGTATQYF. CDR3 DNA sequence: TGTGCCAGCAGTTACTCGACAGGGACGGCGACCCAGTACTTC.